A selection of T cell receptor beta chains follows, all from one sample in a study of identical twins. TCRdb re-called the 5' RACE reads through MiXCR, storing one row per CDR3 protein. The sample lists approximately 680,000 distinct CDR3 sequences, around 7.5% occurring once. These sequences were also reported in another study, on yellow fever vaccine responses in identical twins.

The sequenced material came from PBMCs. These receptor sequences come from a woman between 18 and 29 years old in good health. Each CDR3 is given with its conserved first and last residue. The D gene is left open where the match is weak. The size of a clone is reported for some rows only, either as once, few or many, or as a class for expanded clones.

>-|TRBV7-2|-|TRBJ2-1
TGTGCCAGCAGCCAACGCTTCGCGGGTGAGCAGTTCTTC
CASSQRFAGEQFF
>TRBD1|TRBV7-8|many|TRBJ2-2
TGTGCCAGCAGCTTTATCGGGAGTGGGACAGGGTTTCCCGGGGAGCTGTTTTTT
CASSFIGSGTGFPGELFF
>-|TRBV21-1|few|TRBJ2-1
TGTGCCAGCAGCAGTATAAAGCCTAGTCACGGGCAGTTCTTC
CASSSIKPSHGQFF
>TRBD1|TRBV20-1|few|TRBJ1-2
TGCAGTGCTAGTTGGACAGGGAATAACTATGGCTACACCTTC
CSASWTGNNYGYTF
>TRBD2|TRBV28|many|TRBJ2-4
TGTGCCAGCAGTTCACGGGAGGTACTAGCCAAAAACATTCAGTACTTC
CASSSREVLAKNIQYF
>TRBD1|TRBV4-1|many|TRBJ1-2
TGCGCCAGCAGCCAAGGACAGGGTGAGAGAGGCTACACCTTC
CASSQGQGERGYTF
>-|TRBV5-5|many|TRBJ1-5
TGTGCCAGCAGCTTGGCCCCAGGGGATCAGCCCCAGCATTTT
CASSLAPGDQPQHF
>-|TRBV20-1|few|TRBJ1-6
TGCAGTGCTCGGCTCCGACACCTTAGCTCCTATAATTCACCCCTCCACTTT
CSARLRHLSSYNSPLHF
>-|TRBV29-1|few|TRBJ2-1
TGCAGCGCCTGGCAGACCAATGAGCAGTTCTTC
CSAWQTNEQFF
>-|TRBV4-1|few|TRBJ2-3
TGCGCCAGCAGCCGAGGGGGGGGGCGCGACACAGATACGCAGTATTTT
CASSRGGGRDTDTQYF
>TRBD2|TRBV6-1|few|TRBJ2-1
TGTGCCAGCAGTACGGGACTAGCGGGATTCAATGAGCAGTTCTTC
CASSTGLAGFNEQFF
>TRBD2|TRBV7-2|-|TRBJ2-7
TGTGCCAGCAGCTTATCCGCGGGAGTCTTCCACGAGCAGTACTTC
CASSLSAGVFHEQYF
>-|TRBV25-1|-|TRBJ2-5
TGTGCCAGCAGTGAATACTGGGGGGGGCGAGAGACCCAGTACTTC
CASSEYWGGRETQYF
>-|TRBV29-1|few|TRBJ2-3
TGCAGCGTTGAAAACCGTAACCTTGGACGGGACGCAGATACGCAGTATTTT
CSVENRNLGRDADTQYF
>-|TRBV6-1|-|TRBJ2-1
TGTGCCAGCAGTGAATTCCCGTGGGGGAGCGAGAGAAATGAGCAGTTCTTC
CASSEFPWGSERNEQFF
>TRBD2|TRBV20-1|few|TRBJ2-2
TGCAGTGCTCGAAGACTAGCGGGGGGGCGGGGGGAGCTGTTTTTT
CSARRLAGGRGELFF
>-|TRBV20-1|-|TRBJ2-1
TGCAGTGCCCCTCTTTGGGATATGAGCCCCTACAATGAGCAGTTCTTC
CSAPLWDMSPYNEQFF
>-|TRBV15|few|TRBJ2-7
TGTGCCACCAGCAGAGGGTCAAGCTCCTACGAGCAGTACTTC
CATSRGSSSYEQYF
>-|TRBV7-9|many|TRBJ1-2
TGTGCCAGCAGCTTAGACCTGGGACGGAACTATGGCTACACCTTC
CASSLDLGRNYGYTF
>-|TRBV29-1|-|TRBJ1-4
TGCAGCGTTGCCGCCCGGGACATTAGCAATGAAAAACTGTTTTTT
CSVAARDISNEKLFF
>TRBD2|TRBV20-1|-|TRBJ2-3
TGCAGTGCTAGAGATCCCTTACTAGCGGGACTGCCAGATACGCAGTATTTT
CSARDPLLAGLPDTQYF
>TRBD1|TRBV3-1|many|TRBJ1-4
TGTGCCAGCAGCCTAAACGGACAGGCGGGGGATGAAAAACTGTTTTTT
CASSLNGQAGDEKLFF
>-|TRBV4-1|many|TRBJ1-3
TGCGCCAGCAGCCAGGCAAGCAGAAACACCATATATTTT
CASSQASRNTIYF
>-|TRBV28|-|TRBJ1-1
TGTGCCAGCACCCTAGTTGGGGACACTGAAGCTTTCTTT
CASTLVGDTEAFF
>-|TRBV9|few|TRBJ1-1
TGTGCCAGCAGCGAACCGGGGTCCATGAACACTGAAGCTTTCTTT
CASSEPGSMNTEAFF
>TRBD2|TRBV12-3/TRBV12-4|many|TRBJ2-3
TGTGCCTCGGTCGGTAGCGGGACCCCTCACACAGATACGCAGTATTTT
CASVGSGTPHTDTQYF
>-|TRBV15|many|TRBJ2-7
TGTGCCACCAGCAGAGATCGGAACTACGAGCAGTACTTC
CATSRDRNYEQYF
>-|TRBV5-5|few|TRBJ2-7
TGTGCCAGCAGCTCAGGACCCCGGGACGGAGCCTACGAGCAGTACTTC
CASSSGPRDGAYEQYF
>TRBD1|TRBV10-3|-|TRBJ1-1
TGTGCCATCAGGATAGGGGACAGGGTGAACACTGAAGCTTTCTTT
CAIRIGDRVNTEAFF
>-|TRBV5-1|-|TRBJ2-3
TGCGCCAGCAGCTTGCGCTTGGGACAACCTAGCACAGATACGCAGTATTTT
CASSLRLGQPSTDTQYF
>TRBD2|TRBV6-5|-|TRBJ2-1
TGTGCCAGCAGTTACTCGGCTAGCGGGACCCGGCAGTTCTTC
CASSYSASGTRQFF